What follows are 29 T cell receptor beta chains derived from one specimen sequenced in a study of cytomegalovirus exposure and HLA in healthy donors. Researchers ran the PCR with 60 Vbeta and 13 Jbeta primers. Generated by immunoSEQ multiplex PCR, the TCRdb table keeps only in-frame clones and is missing some. The data show over 100,000 clones, with just under 70% seen just once and roughly 5.5% held by the top ten. The sample taken for sequencing was PBMCs. The receptors here all came from a woman between 65 and 79 years old in good health and CMV-seropositive.

The genes are TRBV5-5 and TRBJ1-4; tentatively, D is TRBD1 (5 bases). V was cut by 0 bases and J by 11 bases, with 14 bases left in between. This CDR3 contains 14 residues. The V gene's germline CDR1 is SGHKS and CDR2 YYEKEE (reference sequence). DNA of the CDR3: TGTGCCAGCAGCTTGGGGCCGGGGGAGGGGAAACTGTTTTTT. The encoded protein is CASSLGPGEGKLFF. The full variable domain, completed using reference TRBV5-5 and TRBJ1-4, is DAGVTQSPTHLIKTRGQQVTLRCSPISGHKSVSWYQQVLGQGPQFIFQYYEKEERGRGNFPDRFSARQFPNYSSELNVNALLLGDSALYLCASSLGPGEGKLFFGSGTQLSVL.

CDR3 sequence: CASSQDPPRGLKETQYF. DNA of the CDR3: TGCGCCAGCAGCCAAGATCCCCCGAGAGGACTAAAAGAGACCCAGTACTTC. The chain uses TRBV4-1 and TRBJ2-5; D might be TRBD2 (6 bases). Trimming shortened V by 0 bases and J by 3 bases, and 17 bases separated the two germline ends. Germline V gives CDR1 MGHRA, CDR2 YSYEKL. This CDR3 contains 17 residues.

CDR3 in DNA: TGCGCCAGCAGTGAGAACACAGGGTACACCGGGGAGCTGTTTTTT. It yields the protein CASSENTGYTGELFF. This chain joins TRBV10-1 and TRBJ2-2, with D possibly being TRBD1 (6 bases). The CDR3 runs to 15 residues. Trimming took off 2 bases at V and 3 bases at J, with 10 bases between the two ends. Germline loops: CDR1 WNHNN, CDR2 SYGVQD (reference sequence).

The chain combines TRBV19 with TRBJ2-5, with TRBD2 matching 11 bases. Per the germline V gene, CDR1 is LNHDA and CDR2 is SQIVND (reference sequence). J gave up 3 bases and V 3 bases, and 6 bases lay outside the gene matches. The CDR3 totals 16 residues. CDR3 nucleotide sequence: TGTGCCAGTAGTATGGGTGGACTAGCGGGTAAAGAGACCCAGTACTTC. It yields the protein CASSMGGLAGKETQYF.

CDR3: CAWSGSDRGTRDQPQHF. The CDR3 region has the DNA TGTGCCTGGAGTGGATCTGACAGGGGGACGCGGGATCAGCCCCAGCATTTT. The chain couples TRBV30 to TRBJ1-5, with TRBD1 identical over 9 bases. Germline V CDR1 and CDR2: GTSNPN, SVGIG (reference sequence). The CDR3 has 17 residues. The J segment lost 5 bases and the V segment lost 1 base, leaving 12 bases of the junction unmatched.

V usage is TRBV7-9 and J usage is TRBJ2-3; TRBD1 aligns across 12 bases. The CDR3 has 15 residues. CDR1 is SEHNR, CDR2 FQNEAQ, per germline (reference sequence). J gave up 6 bases and V 4 bases, and 5 bases lay outside the gene matches. In DNA form, the CDR3 reads TGTGCCAGCAGCTCGGGACAGGGGGCGAGTGATACGCAGTATTTT. Translating gives CASSSGQGASDTQYF.

This clone was seen only once. The chain carries TRBV10-3 and TRBJ1-5; D gene uncertain. Trimming left V 4 bases short and J 6 bases short, with 16 bases between. The CDR3 runs 15 residues. The germline V gene encodes CDR1 ENHRY and CDR2 SYGVKD. CDR3 bases: TGTGCCATCAGTGGGGGAGTGGGTCGTGGTCAGCCCCAGCATTTT. Its translation: CAISGGVGRGQPQHF.

The chain is built from TRBV11-1 and TRBJ2-5; 7 bases fit TRBD2. The CDR3 extends over 13 amino acids. Germline V CDR1 and CDR2: SGHAT, FQDESV (reference sequence). V was clipped by 1 base and J by 5 bases; unmatched bases: 1. CDR3 sequence (DNA): TGTGCCAGCAGCTTAGGGACTAGGGAGACCCAGTACTTC. As protein: CASSLGTRETQYF.

V gene TRBV18 combines with J gene TRBJ1-5; D may be TRBD1 (6 bases). The V end was cut by 5 bases, the J end by 7 bases, with 9 bases between. Germline assignment: CDR1 KGHSH and CDR2 LQKENI. This CDR3 is built from 12 residues. CDR3 region: CASSAGEQPQHF. Here the CDR3 DNA reads TGTGCCAGCTCAGCAGGGGAACAGCCCCAGCATTTT.

Notes on this clone: The conserved phenylalanine or tryptophan normally closing the CDR3 is absent here, so this likely arose from a read error. The chain carries TRBV30 and TRBJ2-7; TRBD1 is a possible D gene (5 bases). Trimming stripped 2 bases from V and 6 bases from J, with 17 bases between. CDR3 size: 14 residues. CDR1 GTSNPN and CDR2 SVGIG come from the germline V gene (reference sequence). CDR3 in DNA: TGTGCCTGGAGTAGTCGCAGGGTCGTATCCGAGCAGTACCTC. It specifies CAWSSRRVVSEQYL.

This clone occurred a few times. The chain combines TRBV7-3 with TRBJ2-1, with D possibly TRBD1 on 5 matching bases. Looked up from germline, CDR1 is SGHTA and CDR2 is FQGTGA. The V end was cut by 5 bases, the J end by 10 bases, with 15 bases between. This CDR3 has 13 amino acids. The CDR3 loop reads CASSPQGTLEQFF. DNA for the CDR3: TGTGCCAGCAGCCCCCAGGGAACTCTCGAGCAGTTCTTC.

J is TRBJ2-5 and V is TRBV6-1; the match to TRBD2 covers 12 bases. Germline V gene sequence: CDR1 MNHNS, CDR2 SASEGT. The CDR3 spans 14 residues. The V gene end was trimmed by 8 bases and the J gene end by 3 bases; junction bases not matched to a gene: 4. CDR3 DNA: TGTGCCAGCTCGACTAGCGGGGGAAAAGAGACCCAGTACTTC. Its translation is CASSTSGGKETQYF.

This clone was picked up a small number of times. The rearrangement joins TRBV10-3 to TRBJ1-6; possible D gene TRBD1, 5 bases. The V end lost 0 bases, the J end lost 10 bases, and 16 bases lay between the germline ends. CDR1 is ENHRY and CDR2 is SYGVKD in the germline V gene. The length of the CDR3 is 16 residues. The CDR3 loop reads CAISESTTGRGSPLHF. The CDR3 DNA is TGTGCCATCAGTGAGTCGACGACGGGGCGGGGATCACCCCTCCACTTT.

The chain has TRBV7-2 and TRBJ2-3; maybe TRBD1 (5 bases). This CDR3 spans 12 amino acids. V was clipped by 6 bases and J by 5 bases, with 9 bases between them. The germline gives CDR1 SGHTA, CDR2 FQGNSA. The CDR3 sequence: CASSPRVDTQYF. In DNA form, the CDR3 reads TGTGCCAGCAGTCCCAGGGTAGATACGCAGTATTTT.

In this sample, this clone turned up a few times. The V gene is TRBV5-6, the J gene TRBJ2-7, with TRBD2 matching 7 bases. Germline-derived CDR1 and CDR2 are SGHDT and YYEEEE. J was trimmed by 11 bases and V by 1 base; bases with no gene match: 12. This CDR3 has 14 amino acids. CDR3 in DNA: TGTGCCAGCAGCTTGACCGGGACTAAGAAGGAGGAGTACTTC. Translating it yields CASSLTGTKKEEYF.

The CDR3 DNA follows: TGTGCCTGGAGGGACCAGGGGATTTCACAGCCCCAGCATTTT. Protein: CAWRDQGISQPQHF. The rearrangement uses TRBV30 and TRBJ1-5; weak D call: TRBD1 (6 bases). The V end was cut by 3 bases, the J end by 7 bases, with 16 bases between. Germline CDR1 is GTSNPN and CDR2 is SVGIG (reference sequence). The CDR3 sequence is 14 residues long.

A few counts support this clone. The V call is TRBV5-1, the J call TRBJ1-1, with 8 bases matching TRBD1. V shed 3 bases, J shed 1 base, and the junction held 2 bases outside the gene matches. Germline V gene lookup returns CDR1 SGHRS and CDR2 YFSETQ. The CDR3 consists of 14 residues. The CDR3 is CASSYGQGNTEAFF. The CDR3 DNA reads as TGCGCCAGCAGCTATGGACAGGGGAACACTGAAGCTTTCTTT. Using reference TRBV5-1 and TRBJ1-1 for the parts outside the CDR3, the full variable domain is KAGVTQTPRYLIKTRGQQVTLSCSPISGHRSVSWYQQTPGQGLQFLFEYFSETQRNKGNFPGRFSGRQFSNSRSEMNVSTLELGDSALYLCASSYGQGNTEAFFGQGTRLTVV.

This clone has only a few counts. The V and J genes are TRBV2 and TRBJ1-2; no reliable D call. V lost 0 bases and J lost 6, with 11 bases in between. This CDR3 region has 14 residues. CDR1 SNHLY and CDR2 FYNNEI come from the germline V gene. The CDR3, as DNA: TGTGCCAGCAGTGAAGCGCTTCCGGCGGATGGCTACACCTTC. Its protein product is CASSEALPADGYTF. Drawing the rest from reference TRBV2 and TRBJ1-2, the complete variable domain is EPEVTQTPSHQVTQMGQEVILRCVPISNHLYFYWYRQILGQKVEFLVSFYNNEISEKSEIFDDQFSVERPDGSNFTLKIRSTKLEDSAMYFCASSEALPADGYTFGSGTRLTVV.

The chain joins TRBV10-3 to TRBJ1-6; 7 nucleotides agree with TRBD1. The CDR3 has 15 residues. The trim removed 3 bases at V and 5 bases at J, leaving 4 bases unmatched. CDR1 and CDR2 from the germline V gene are ENHRY and SYGVKD. CDR3 nucleotides: TGTGCCATCAGTGACCTCGGACAGGATAATTCACCCCTCCACTTT. It is translated as CAISDLGQDNSPLHF.

The genes are TRBV10-3 and TRBJ1-2, with D tentatively TRBD1 (6 bases). From germline, CDR1 is ENHRY and CDR2 SYGVKD. The germline V and J ends were trimmed by 3 bases and 2 bases, with 10 bases remaining between them. CDR3 size: 14 residues. The CDR3 reads CAISDIQGNYGYTF. The CDR3 coding sequence is TGTGCCATCAGTGACATTCAGGGGAACTATGGCTACACCTTC.

A single count supports this clone. The genes are TRBV7-8 and TRBJ2-3, with 12 bases identical to TRBD2. Looked up from germline, CDR1 is SGHVS and CDR2 is FQNEAQ. The CDR3 has 16 residues. Trimming took 7 bases from V and 8 from J; bases not matched to a gene: 13. CDR3 DNA sequence: TGTGCCAGCACCCCACTAGCGGGGGGCACCCCAAGTACGCAGTATTTT. Its protein product is CASTPLAGGTPSTQYF. The full variable domain, completed using reference TRBV7-8 and TRBJ2-3, is GAGVSQSPRYKVAKRGQDVALRCDPISGHVSLFWYQQALGQGPEFLTYFQNEAQLDKSGLPSDRFFAERPEGSVSTLKIQRTQQEDSAVYLCASTPLAGGTPSTQYFGPGTRLTVL.

This clone turned up a few times. This chain links TRBV30 with TRBJ1-1; possibly TRBD1 for D (5 bases). The V and J ends lost 2 bases and 4 bases respectively, with 8 bases between them. In germline, CDR1 is GTSNPN, CDR2 SVGIG (reference sequence). The CDR3 spans 12 residues. The CDR3 is CAWSPGGTEAFF. CDR3 DNA sequence: TGTGCCTGGAGTCCCGGGGGCACTGAAGCTTTCTTT.

This chain connects TRBV18 to TRBJ2-7; D might be TRBD2 (5 bases). Germline V lookup: CDR1 KGHSH, CDR2 LQKENI. With 1 base removed from V and 1 base from J, the gap between germline ends came to 8 bases. The CDR3 consists of 14 residues. CDR3 DNA: TGTGCCAGCTCACCACAACGGGAATCCTACGAGCAGTACTTC. Translated: CASSPQRESYEQYF.

The chain links TRBV7-3 to TRBJ2-2; a possible D gene is TRBD1 (5 bases). Germline V lookup: CDR1 SGHTA, CDR2 FQGTGA. Between the trimmed V and J ends, which lost 2 bases and 7 bases, there was a span of 11 bases. This CDR3 has 14 residues. The CDR3 region has the DNA TGTGCCAGCAGCTTAGACAGTCTGGTCGGGGAGCTGTTTTTT. Its translation: CASSLDSLVGELFF.

As regards this clone: Other DNA sequences in this specimen translate into the identical CDR3. The genes are TRBV7-2 and TRBJ2-7; TRBD1 aligns across 9 bases. J was trimmed by 4 bases and V by 5 bases; bases with no gene match: 3. Germline loops: CDR1 SGHTA, CDR2 FQGNSA. This CDR3 has 13 amino acids. CDR3 amino acids: CASSPDRGYEQYF. DNA for the CDR3: TGTGCCAGCAGCCCAGACAGGGGGTACGAGCAGTACTTC.

This sequence joins TRBV18 and TRBJ2-7; 7 bases map to TRBD1. Germline V lookup: CDR1 KGHSH, CDR2 LQKENI. The junction had 6 bases not matched to a gene; V was cut back by 3 bases and J by 7 bases. The CDR3 totals 13 residues. Here the CDR3 reads CASSPPTGQEQYF. CDR3 DNA: TGTGCCAGCTCACCTCCGACAGGGCAAGAGCAGTACTTC. The variable domain in full, completed from reference TRBV18 and TRBJ2-7, reads NAGVMQNPRHLVRRRGQEARLRCSPMKGHSHVYWYRQLPEEGLKFMVYLQKENIIDESGMPKERFSAEFPKEGPSILRIQQVVRGDSAAYFCASSPPTGQEQYFGPGTRLTVT.

J is TRBJ1-5 and V is TRBV5-8, with 7 bases aligning to TRBD1. Germline-derived CDR1 and CDR2 are SGHTS and YDEGEE. Germline trimming cut 2 bases from V and 4 bases from J; bases unmatched to any gene: 6. This CDR3 has 15 amino acids. The CDR3 spells CASSFGQVPNQPQHF. The CDR3 nucleotides are TGTGCCAGCAGCTTCGGACAGGTTCCTAATCAGCCCCAGCATTTT.

J is TRBJ1-2 and V is TRBV5-6, with 9 bases identical to TRBD1. In germline, CDR1 is SGHDT, CDR2 YYEEEE. V trimming: 4 bases; J trimming: 6 bases; junction bases outside the gene matches: 4. This CDR3 comprises 13 residues. This CDR3 is CASSPTGGNGYTF. CDR3 coding DNA: TGTGCCAGCAGCCCGACAGGGGGGAATGGCTACACCTTC.

The rearrangement uses TRBV2 and TRBJ1-1; TRBD1 might be the D (5 bases). CDR1 and CDR2 (germline): SNHLY, FYNNEI. CDR3 length: 14 residues. The germline V and J ends were trimmed by 6 bases and 6 bases, with 17 bases remaining between them. CDR3 amino acids: CASRKRGGTAEAFF. The CDR3 DNA sequence: TGTGCCAGCAGGAAACGGGGGGGGACCGCTGAAGCTTTCTTT.